These 11 T cell receptor beta chains originate from one sample sequenced in a study of T cell changes during pregnancy in multiple sclerosis. The table came from immunoSEQ multiplex PCR; TCRdb's copy has only in-frame clones and leaves some out. This sample has tens of thousands of clones, with roughly nine tenths found just once. The sample consisted of CD4+ T cells from peripheral blood mononuclear cells, taken in the third trimester of pregnancy. Source of these receptors: a female donor in good health, enrolled as a control in a pregnancy study.

This chain connects TRBV6-1 to TRBJ1-6, with D uncertain. CDR3 size: 13 residues. V was shortened by 6 bases and J by 7 bases, with 10 bases between the two germline ends. Germline loops: CDR1 MNHNS, CDR2 SASEGT. The CDR3 reads CASSQVSNSPLHF. The CDR3 DNA follows: TGTGCCAGCAGCCAAGTAAGCAATTCACCCCTCCACTTT.

The chain is built from TRBV18 and TRBJ1-1, with 8 bases lining up with TRBD1. This CDR3 spans 13 amino acids. In germline, CDR1 is KGHSH, CDR2 LQKENI. V dropped 5 bases and J dropped 9; count of bases not matched to a gene: 8. The CDR3, as DNA: TGTGCCAGCTCAACGGGACAGGAGGGGCAAGCTTTCTTT. Protein product: CASSTGQEGQAFF.

The chain is built from TRBV7-3 and TRBJ2-7; TRBD1 matches at 7 bases. The CDR3 runs 14 residues. Germline CDR1 is SGHTA and CDR2 is FQGTGA. Trimming took 5 bases from V and 1 from J; bases not matched to a gene: 5. CDR3 DNA: TGTGCCAGCAGCCCAGGGGGACATTCCTACGAGCAGTACTTC. Its protein product is CASSPGGHSYEQYF.

V and J are TRBV7-2 and TRBJ1-4; TRBD1 agrees at 8 bases. The ends lost 3 bases at V and 5 bases at J; junction bases unmatched: 8. Germline V CDR1 and CDR2: SGHTA, FQGNSA. The CDR3 is made up of 16 amino acids. CDR3 loop: CASSFSSGGRNEKLFF. In nucleotides, the CDR3 is TGTGCCAGCAGCTTTAGCTCAGGGGGCCGGAATGAAAAACTGTTTTTT.

The chain has TRBV7-9 and TRBJ2-1, with D tentatively TRBD2 (7 bases). The V end lost 1 base, the J end lost 3 bases, and 16 bases lay between the germline ends. CDR1 is SEHNR, CDR2 FQNEAQ, per germline (reference sequence). There are 17 residues in the CDR3. CDR3 sequence: CASSLDDGGGLYNEQFF. The CDR3 coding sequence is TGTGCCAGCAGCTTAGACGACGGCGGGGGCCTCTACAATGAGCAGTTCTTC.

CDR3 coding DNA: TGTGCCAGCCAAAGGAGCTTACAGGGCTGGAACACTGAAGCTTTCTTT. Translating it yields CASQRSLQGWNTEAFF. This chain uses TRBV7-8 with TRBJ1-1; a weak D match, TRBD1 (6 bases). V dropped 8 bases and J dropped 1 base, with 20 bases sitting between them. The germline V gene encodes CDR1 SGHVS and CDR2 FQNEAQ. This CDR3 spans 16 amino acids. Full variable domain (rest looked up from reference TRBV7-8 and TRBJ1-1): GAGVSQSPRYKVAKRGQDVALRCDPISGHVSLFWYQQALGQGPEFLTYFQNEAQLDKSGLPSDRFFAERPEGSVSTLKIQRTQQEDSAVYLCASQRSLQGWNTEAFFGQGTRLTVV.

The CDR3 protein is CASSSPQTGRSYGYTF. In nucleotides, the CDR3 is TGTGCCAGCAGCTCGCCACAGACAGGGCGATCCTATGGCTACACCTTC. The chain combines TRBV5-6 with TRBJ1-2, with 7 positions matching TRBD1. After removal of 3 bases from V and 4 bases from J, the junction contained 12 bases not matched to a gene. The germline gives CDR1 SGHDT, CDR2 YYEEEE. The CDR3 contains 16 residues.

The rearrangement uses TRBV9 and TRBJ1-3; no clear D. Germline loops: CDR1 SGDLS, CDR2 YYNGEE. The V end lost 0 bases, the J end lost 0 bases, and 10 bases lay between the germline ends. CDR3 length: 16 residues. The CDR3 nucleotides read TGTGCCAGCAGCGTAGCCCAGTCCTTCTCTGGAAACACCATATATTTT. Its protein is CASSVAQSFSGNTIYF.

The chain couples TRBV4-3 to TRBJ2-5; TRBD2 might be the D (6 bases). The CDR3 totals 14 residues. Trimming shortened V by 4 bases and J by 4 bases, and 13 bases separated the two germline ends. The V gene's germline CDR1 is LGHNA and CDR2 YSLEER. CDR3 coding DNA: TGCGCCAGCAGCCCAGGGCGGGGAAGAGAGACCCAGTACTTC. Translation: CASSPGRGRETQYF.

The J gene is TRBJ1-1, the V gene TRBV7-2; 12 bases agree with TRBD1. With V trimmed by 5 bases and J by 4 bases, 5 bases remained unmatched. CDR1 and CDR2 (germline): SGHTA, FQGNSA. The CDR3 is made up of 15 amino acids. The CDR3 loop reads CASSEGTGGRTEAFF. The CDR3 coding sequence is TGTGCCAGCAGCGAGGGGACAGGGGGCCGCACTGAAGCTTTCTTT.

This rearrangement joins TRBV7-2 to TRBJ2-2; 8 nucleotides match TRBD1. This CDR3 comprises 18 residues. J lost 1 base, V lost 1 base, and 8 bases had no gene match. Per the germline V gene, CDR1 is SGHTA and CDR2 is FQGNSA. CDR3 DNA sequence: TGTGCCAGCAGCTTAGTTAGCCAGGGGGCTAGGAACACCGGGGAGCTGTTTTTT. As protein: CASSLVSQGARNTGELFF.